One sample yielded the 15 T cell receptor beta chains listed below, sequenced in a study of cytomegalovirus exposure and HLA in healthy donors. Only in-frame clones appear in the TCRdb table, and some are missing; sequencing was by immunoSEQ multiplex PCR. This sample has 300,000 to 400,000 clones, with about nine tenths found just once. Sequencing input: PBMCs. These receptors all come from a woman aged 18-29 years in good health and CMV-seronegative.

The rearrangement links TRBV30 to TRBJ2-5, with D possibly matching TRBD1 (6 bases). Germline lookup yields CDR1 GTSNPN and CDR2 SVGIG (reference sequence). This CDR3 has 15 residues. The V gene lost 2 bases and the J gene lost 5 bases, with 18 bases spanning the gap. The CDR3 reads CAWSPRDILDETQYF. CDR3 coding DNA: TGTGCCTGGAGTCCCCGGGACATTCTGGACGAGACCCAGTACTTC.

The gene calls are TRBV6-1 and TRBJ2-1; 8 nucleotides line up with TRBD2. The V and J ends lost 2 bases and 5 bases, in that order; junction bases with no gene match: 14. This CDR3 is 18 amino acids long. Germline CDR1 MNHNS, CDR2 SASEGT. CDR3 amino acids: CASSEWLQRELLDNEQFF. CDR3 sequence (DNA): TGTGCCAGCAGTGAATGGCTACAGCGGGAGCTTCTAGACAATGAGCAGTTCTTC.

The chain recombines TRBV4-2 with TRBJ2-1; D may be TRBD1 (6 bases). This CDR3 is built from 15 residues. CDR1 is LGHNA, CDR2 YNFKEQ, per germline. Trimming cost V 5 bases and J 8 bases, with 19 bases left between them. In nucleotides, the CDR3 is TGTGCCAGCAGCACGGGGCAGGGGTTTGTCGATGAGCAGTTCTTC. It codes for CASSTGQGFVDEQFF.

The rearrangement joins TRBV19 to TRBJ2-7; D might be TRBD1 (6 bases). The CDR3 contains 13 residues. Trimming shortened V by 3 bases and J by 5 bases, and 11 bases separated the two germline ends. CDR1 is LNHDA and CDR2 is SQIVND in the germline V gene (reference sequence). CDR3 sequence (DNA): TGTGCCAGTAGTATTCAGGGGCGCAACGAGCAGTACTTC. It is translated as CASSIQGRNEQYF.

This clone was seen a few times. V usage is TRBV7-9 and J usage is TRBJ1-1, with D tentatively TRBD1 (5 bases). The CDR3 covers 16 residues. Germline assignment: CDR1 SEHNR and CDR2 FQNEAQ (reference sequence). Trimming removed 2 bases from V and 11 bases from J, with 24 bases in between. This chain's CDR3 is CASSLPLGEGGEEAFF. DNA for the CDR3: TGTGCCAGCAGCTTACCGTTGGGGGAGGGCGGGGAAGAGGCTTTCTTT. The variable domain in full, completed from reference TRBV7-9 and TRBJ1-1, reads DTGVSQNPRHKITKRGQNVTFRCDPISEHNRLYWYRQTLGQGPEFLTYFQNEAQLEKSRLLSDRFSAERPKGSFSTLEIQRTEQGDSAMYLCASSLPLGEGGEEAFFGQGTRLTVV.

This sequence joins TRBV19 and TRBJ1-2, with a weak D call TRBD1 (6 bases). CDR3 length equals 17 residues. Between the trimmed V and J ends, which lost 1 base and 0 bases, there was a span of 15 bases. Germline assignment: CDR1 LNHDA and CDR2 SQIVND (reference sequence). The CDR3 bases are TGTGCCAGTAGTATAGGTCCACCGGGACAAGCTAACTATGGCTACACCTTC. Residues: CASSIGPPGQANYGYTF.

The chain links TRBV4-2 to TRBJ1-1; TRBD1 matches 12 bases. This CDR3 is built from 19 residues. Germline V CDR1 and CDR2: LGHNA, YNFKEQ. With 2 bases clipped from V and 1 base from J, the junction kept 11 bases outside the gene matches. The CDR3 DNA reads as TGTGCCAGCAGCCAAAAAAGCACCGCGGGACAGGGGGCGAACACTGAAGCTTTCTTT. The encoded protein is CASSQKSTAGQGANTEAFF.

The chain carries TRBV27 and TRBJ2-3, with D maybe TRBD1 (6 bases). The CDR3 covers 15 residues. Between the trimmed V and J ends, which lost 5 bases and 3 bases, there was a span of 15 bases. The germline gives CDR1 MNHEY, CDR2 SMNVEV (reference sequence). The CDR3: CASSGRTEGTDTQYF. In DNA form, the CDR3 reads TGTGCCAGCAGTGGACGGACAGAGGGGACAGATACGCAGTATTTT.

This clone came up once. DNA for the CDR3: TGTGCCAGCAGTCGCCCGGGACAATTTTCTGGCTACACCTTC. This gives the protein CASSRPGQFSGYTF. This chain connects TRBV28 to TRBJ1-2; weak D call: TRBD1 (6 bases). Per the germline V gene, CDR1 is MDHEN and CDR2 is SYDVKM. The CDR3 is 14 amino acids. Between the trimmed V and J ends, which lost 5 bases and 7 bases, there was a span of 17 bases.

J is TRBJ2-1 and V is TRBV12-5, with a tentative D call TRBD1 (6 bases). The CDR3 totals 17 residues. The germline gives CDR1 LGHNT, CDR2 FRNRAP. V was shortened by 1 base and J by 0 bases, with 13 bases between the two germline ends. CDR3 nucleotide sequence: TGTGCTAGTGGTTTGGACGCCGACAGGAGCTCCTACAATGAGCAGTTCTTC. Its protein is CASGLDADRSSYNEQFF.

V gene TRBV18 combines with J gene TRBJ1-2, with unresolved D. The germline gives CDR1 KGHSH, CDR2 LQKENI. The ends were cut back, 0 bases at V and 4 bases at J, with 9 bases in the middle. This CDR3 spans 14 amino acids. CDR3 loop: CASSPPGGSYGYTF. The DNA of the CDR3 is TGTGCCAGCTCACCACCCGGCGGGAGCTATGGCTACACCTTC.

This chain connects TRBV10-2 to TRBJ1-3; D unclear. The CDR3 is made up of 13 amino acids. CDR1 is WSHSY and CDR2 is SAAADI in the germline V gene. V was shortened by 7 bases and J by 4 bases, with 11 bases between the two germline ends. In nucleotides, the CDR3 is TGCGCCAGCATGGATGGAGGAGGAAACACCATATATTTT. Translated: CASMDGGGNTIYF.

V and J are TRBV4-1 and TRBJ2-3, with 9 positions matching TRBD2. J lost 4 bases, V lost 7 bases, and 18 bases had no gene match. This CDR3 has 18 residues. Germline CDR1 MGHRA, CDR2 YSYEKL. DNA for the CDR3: TGCGCCAGCACCCCTGGGGCGGGGGGGCTTTATGCGGCAGATACGCAGTATTTT. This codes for CASTPGAGGLYAADTQYF.

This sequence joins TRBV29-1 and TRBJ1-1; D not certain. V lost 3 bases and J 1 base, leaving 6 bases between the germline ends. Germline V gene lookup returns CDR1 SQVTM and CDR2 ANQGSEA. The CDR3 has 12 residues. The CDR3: CSVEYGNTEAFF. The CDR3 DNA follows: TGCAGCGTTGAGTACGGGAACACTGAAGCTTTCTTT.

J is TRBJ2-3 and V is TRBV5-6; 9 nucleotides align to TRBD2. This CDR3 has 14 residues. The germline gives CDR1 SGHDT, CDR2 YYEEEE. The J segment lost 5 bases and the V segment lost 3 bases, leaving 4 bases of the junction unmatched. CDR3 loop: CASSSRTSVDTQYF. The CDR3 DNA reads TGTGCCAGCAGCTCAAGGACTAGCGTAGATACGCAGTATTTT.